The 30 T cell receptor beta chains below were found in one sample sequenced in a study of early T cells in non-severe SARS-CoV-2 infection. TCRdb reprocessed the 5' RACE reads via MiXCR and lists one record per CDR3 protein. Among approximately 56,000 distinct CDR3 sequences listed, roughly 16% were seen once. The source was whole blood, collected at baseline. The receptors were sampled from an adult who was a healthcare worker with PCR-confirmed SARS-CoV-2 infection or an uninfected control (not recorded which).

The V gene is TRBV6-5, the J gene TRBJ2-1, with 9 nucleotides matching TRBD2. V gave up 4 bases and J gave up 9 bases; unmatched junction bases: 4. The CDR3 loop spans 13 amino acids. Germline V gene sequence: CDR1 MNHEY, CDR2 SVGAGI. The CDR3 sequence is CASSWASGIEQFF. CDR3 DNA: TGTGCCAGCAGTTGGGCTAGCGGGATTGAGCAGTTCTTC.

This clonotype was observed a few times. The chain recombines TRBV29-1 with TRBJ2-3; D gene unclear. V was pared by 1 base and J by 2 bases, with 4 bases between. The CDR3 is made up of 12 amino acids. The germline V gene encodes CDR1 SQVTM and CDR2 ANQGSEA. The DNA for the CDR3 is TGCAGCGTTGAAGGGACCACAGATACGCAGTATTTT. Its translation: CSVEGTTDTQYF.

V usage is TRBV5-1 and J usage is TRBJ1-2; a possible D gene is TRBD1 (5 bases). The CDR3 totals 17 residues. Germline CDR1 and CDR2: SGHRS and YFSETQ. V lost 1 base and J lost 8, with 24 bases in between. The DNA for the CDR3 is TGCGCCAGCAGCTTGTATATCCCGGGGCAGACTCGGCGAGGCTACACCTTC. It is translated as CASSLYIPGQTRRGYTF.

This clonotype occurred many times. This rearrangement joins TRBV3-1 to TRBJ2-7; D may match TRBD1 or TRBD2 (6 bases each). This CDR3 comprises 14 residues. Between the trimmed V and J ends, which lost 1 base and 2 bases, there was a span of 9 bases. CDR1 is LGHDT and CDR2 is YNNKEL in the germline V gene (reference sequence). CDR3 DNA sequence: TGTGCCAGCAGCCAAGCGGGGGCAGCCTACGAGCAGTACTTC. The encoded protein is CASSQAGAAYEQYF.

This clonotype was seen at least ten times. The CDR3 DNA sequence: TGCGCCAGCAGCCAAGATCTACGGGGGTATCCCTTCGGCTACACCTTC. Protein sequence: CASSQDLRGYPFGYTF. The chain carries TRBV4-1 and TRBJ1-2; maybe TRBD1 (5 bases). The V and J ends lost 0 bases and 8 bases respectively, with 19 bases between them. The CDR3 totals 16 residues. CDR1 is MGHRA and CDR2 is YSYEKL in the germline V gene.

This clonotype was seen a few times. The chain uses TRBV27 and TRBJ2-7; D possibly corresponds to TRBD2 (5 bases). V dropped 3 bases and J dropped 3 bases, with 9 bases sitting between them. The CDR3 spans 13 residues. Germline CDR1 and CDR2: MNHEY and SMNVEV (reference sequence). CDR3 amino acids: CASSLRVYYEQYF. For the CDR3, the DNA is TGTGCCAGCAGTTTGAGGGTATACTACGAGCAGTACTTC.

Here the CDR3 reads CASSLRASGVDTQYF. CDR3 coding DNA: TGTGCCAGCAGCTTAAGGGCTAGCGGGGTAGATACGCAGTATTTT. The chain joins TRBV7-2 to TRBJ2-3; TRBD2 matches 9 bases. There are 15 residues in the CDR3. Germline V gene sequence: CDR1 SGHTA, CDR2 FQGNSA. V was pared by 2 bases and J by 5 bases, with 5 bases of the junction left unmatched.

This clonotype was detected only a few times. The gene calls are TRBV5-1 and TRBJ2-3, with TRBD2 as a possible D gene (5 bases). The germline gives CDR1 SGHRS, CDR2 YFSETQ. The V gene lost 4 bases and the J gene lost 4 bases, with 7 bases spanning the gap. CDR3 length: 12 amino acids. Written as DNA, the CDR3 is TGCGCCAGCAGCCACGGGGCAGATACGCAGTATTTT. It encodes CASSHGADTQYF.

The rearrangement links TRBV6-1 to TRBJ2-2; 10 bases align to TRBD1. V lost 0 bases to trimming and J lost 6 bases; unmatched junction nucleotides: 13. This CDR3 is 19 amino acids long. Germline loops: CDR1 MNHNS, CDR2 SASEGT. DNA for the CDR3: TGTGCCAGCAGTGAAGCGCGGGACAGGGGTCTTCCTCTCCCCGGGGAGCTGTTTTTT. It yields the protein CASSEARDRGLPLPGELFF.

This clonotype was counted ten times or more. This chain uses TRBV20-1 with TRBJ2-1; D gene ambiguous. Trimming took off 6 bases at V and 0 bases at J, with 15 bases between the two ends. The CDR3 covers 15 residues. In germline, CDR1 is DFQATT, CDR2 SNEGSKA (reference sequence). The chain's CDR3 is CSARPTKDSYNEQFF. DNA of the CDR3: TGCAGTGCCAGACCTACAAAAGACTCCTACAATGAGCAGTTCTTC.

This clonotype was observed a handful of times. This chain links TRBV6-6 with TRBJ2-3, with unresolved D. CDR3 size: 15 residues. The V gene lost 8 bases and the J gene lost 0 bases, with 15 bases spanning the gap. CDR1 is MNHNY and CDR2 is SVGAGI in the germline V gene (reference sequence). CDR3 DNA: TGTGCCAGCCACCTCGACCCGATCAGCACAGATACGCAGTATTTT. Amino acids: CASHLDPISTDTQYF.

The chain uses TRBV4-2 and TRBJ2-7; 8 nucleotides line up with TRBD2. V lost 1 base to trimming and J lost 2 bases; unmatched junction nucleotides: 1. Germline V lookup: CDR1 LGHNA, CDR2 YNFKEQ. CDR3 length: 14 amino acids. The CDR3 spells CASSQAGGTYEQYF. The CDR3 region has the DNA TGTGCCAGCAGCCAAGCGGGAGGGACCTACGAGCAGTACTTC.

The chain has TRBV4-1 and TRBJ2-2; 9 bases line up with TRBD1. The trim removed 2 bases at V and 7 bases at J, leaving 11 bases unmatched. Per the germline V gene, CDR1 is MGHRA and CDR2 is YSYEKL. This CDR3 comprises 17 residues. The DNA for the CDR3 is TGCGCCAGCAGCCAACCGGGACAGGGACGTGGCGGCGGGGAGCTGTTTTTT. It is translated as CASSQPGQGRGGGELFF.

This chain uses TRBV20-1 with TRBJ2-1; D is tentatively TRBD1 or TRBD2 (5 bases each). The CDR3 spans 14 residues. Between the trimmed V and J ends, which lost 6 bases and 3 bases, there was a span of 15 bases. Germline values: CDR1 DFQATT, CDR2 SNEGSKA (reference sequence). The CDR3 coding sequence is TGCAGTGCACCTAAAGCAGGGAGCTACAATGAGCAGTTCTTC. Protein: CSAPKAGSYNEQFF.

V usage is TRBV5-1 and J usage is TRBJ1-1; D possibly corresponds to TRBD1 (5 bases). Trimming removed 0 bases from V and 6 bases from J, with 15 bases in between. This CDR3 spans 15 amino acids. Per the germline V gene, CDR1 is SGHRS and CDR2 is YFSETQ. The chain's CDR3 is CASSLAGGWGSEAFF. The CDR3 DNA is TGCGCCAGCAGCTTGGCCGGGGGTTGGGGCTCTGAAGCTTTCTTT.

The chain has TRBV20-1 and TRBJ2-4; no definite D call. Germline V lookup: CDR1 DFQATT, CDR2 SNEGSKA (reference sequence). The V end was cut by 3 bases, the J end by 1 base, with 13 bases between. This CDR3 spans 15 amino acids. The CDR3 region has the DNA TGCAGTGCTAGGGGTTCCGGGCTCGCCAAAAACATTCAGTACTTC. This codes for CSARGSGLAKNIQYF.

This clonotype showed up just a few times. This chain joins TRBV12-3 or TRBV12-4 and TRBJ2-3, with D unresolved. The CDR3 contains 12 residues. The V gene lost 3 bases and the J gene lost 6 bases, with 7 bases spanning the gap. CDR3 nucleotide sequence: TGTGCCAGCAGTTTGGGATTGGATACGCAGTATTTT. Protein: CASSLGLDTQYF.

The table lists this clonotype with many counts. The rearrangement joins TRBV5-1 to TRBJ1-1; no definite D call. Germline V gene data show CDR1 as SGHRS and CDR2 as YFSETQ. CDR3 length: 15 amino acids. Trimming took 1 base from V and 0 from J, leaving 10 bases between them. CDR3 coding DNA: TGCGCCAGCAGCTTGACCACAGACATGAACACTGAAGCTTTCTTT. Protein sequence: CASSLTTDMNTEAFF.

This clonotype has a count of ten or more. The genes are TRBV20-1 and TRBJ2-5, with D possibly matching TRBD2 (5 bases). The V and J ends lost 6 bases and 4 bases respectively, with 15 bases between them. The germline V gene encodes CDR1 DFQATT and CDR2 SNEGSKA (reference sequence). CDR3 length: 13 amino acids. CDR3 DNA sequence: TGCAGTGCCAGGCGGGCGCAGGTAGAGACCCAGTACTTC. Residues: CSARRAQVETQYF.

This clonotype has a handful of counts. The chain links TRBV18 to TRBJ2-3; no reliable D call. CDR1 and CDR2 (germline): KGHSH, LQKENI. The CDR3 runs to 12 residues. V lost 2 bases and J 5 bases, leaving 5 bases between the germline ends. In DNA form, the CDR3 reads TGTGCCAGCTCACCAAATGAAGATACGCAGTATTTT. Residues: CASSPNEDTQYF. Drawing the rest from reference TRBV18 and TRBJ2-3, the complete variable domain is NAGVMQNPRHLVRRRGQEARLRCSPMKGHSHVYWYRQLPEEGLKFMVYLQKENIIDESGMPKERFSAEFPKEGPSILRIQQVVRGDSAAYFCASSPNEDTQYFGPGTRLTVL.

The chain combines TRBV7-9 with TRBJ2-7; no reliable D call. Between the trimmed V and J ends, which lost 4 bases and 0 bases, there was a span of 13 bases. From germline, CDR1 is SEHNR and CDR2 FQNEAQ (reference sequence). The CDR3 covers 15 residues. The CDR3 DNA sequence: TGTGCCAGCAGCTCTTTACCACCCACCTCCTACGAGCAGTACTTC. Its protein is CASSSLPPTSYEQYF.

V usage is TRBV20-1 and J usage is TRBJ2-3; the D gene could be TRBD1 or TRBD2 (5 bases each). This CDR3 region has 13 residues. The germline V gene has CDR1 DFQATT and CDR2 SNEGSKA (reference sequence). CDR3 region: CSPRGGSTDTQYF. CDR3 DNA sequence: TGCAGCCCTAGGGGCGGGAGCACAGATACGCAGTATTTT.

V gene TRBV2 combines with J gene TRBJ2-5, with D hard to call. V shed 10 bases and J shed 0 bases, with 12 bases lying between them. The CDR3 sequence is 13 residues long. Germline CDR1 reads SNHLY; CDR2 reads FYNNEI. CDR3 in DNA: TGTGCCACAGTAAGGGCGAACCAAGAGACCCAGTACTTC. The encoded protein is CATVRANQETQYF.

The gene calls are TRBV7-2 and TRBJ2-7; no clear D gene. The V gene lost 0 bases and the J gene lost 1 base, with 10 bases spanning the gap. The germline V gene encodes CDR1 SGHTA and CDR2 FQGNSA. This CDR3 is 15 amino acids long. The CDR3 sequence is CASSLAGLGSYEQYF. Written as DNA, the CDR3 is TGTGCCAGCAGCTTAGCAGGGTTGGGGTCCTACGAGCAGTACTTC. Drawing the rest from reference TRBV7-2 and TRBJ2-7, the complete variable domain is GAGVSQSPSNKVTEKGKDVELRCDPISGHTALYWYRQSLGQGLEFLIYFQGNSAPDKSGLPSDRFSAERTGGSVSTLTIQRTQQEDSAVYLCASSLAGLGSYEQYFGPGTRLTVT.

This chain joins TRBV20-1 and TRBJ2-1, with 11 bases lining up with TRBD1. CDR1 DFQATT and CDR2 SNEGSKA come from the germline V gene (reference sequence). The CDR3 consists of 18 residues. The V segment lost 0 bases and the J segment 7 bases; nucleotides outside the gene matches: 14. DNA for the CDR3: TGCAGTGCTAGAGATAGCGTTTTTAGGACAGGGGGCCGGAATGAGCAGTTCTTC. It specifies CSARDSVFRTGGRNEQFF.

The rearrangement joins TRBV5-6 to TRBJ2-2, with D perhaps matching TRBD1 or TRBD2 (5 bases each). The CDR3 spans 15 residues. Germline lookup yields CDR1 SGHDT and CDR2 YYEEEE. The germline V and J ends were trimmed by 0 bases and 5 bases, with 11 bases remaining between them. The CDR3 sequence is CASSLAGAGTGELFF. The CDR3 DNA reads TGTGCCAGCAGCTTGGCCGGGGCAGGGACCGGGGAGCTGTTTTTT.

This clonotype was seen only a few times. The chain links TRBV10-3 to TRBJ2-3; no reliable D call. Trimming took 3 bases from V and 4 from J, leaving 5 bases between them. CDR1 is ENHRY and CDR2 is SYGVKD in the germline V gene. The CDR3 has 12 residues. CDR3 DNA: TGTGCCATCAGTGATGTGGCAGATACGCAGTATTTT. Translated, it gives CAISDVADTQYF.

The chain is built from TRBV4-2 and TRBJ2-1; no definite D call. This CDR3 region has 14 residues. CDR1 and CDR2 from the germline V gene are LGHNA and YNFKEQ. Deletions cut 4 bases from V and 6 bases from J, with 13 bases between. CDR3 in DNA: TGTGCCAGCAGCCCCCCTGATGCACGCAATGAGCAGTTCTTC. Encoded protein: CASSPPDARNEQFF.

This clonotype was detected ten times or more. The chain carries TRBV2 and TRBJ1-5; the match to TRBD1 covers 7 bases. Germline values: CDR1 SNHLY, CDR2 FYNNEI. The CDR3 contains 15 residues. The ends lost 6 bases at V and 2 bases at J; junction bases unmatched: 7. CDR3 region: CASRQQGYGNQPQHF. CDR3 DNA: TGTGCCAGCAGACAACAGGGGTATGGCAATCAGCCCCAGCATTTT.

In this sample, this clonotype turned up a few times. The CDR3 reads CAWRHRVMSAEAFF. In DNA, the CDR3 is TGTGCCTGGAGGCACAGGGTAATGAGCGCTGAAGCTTTCTTT. The chain uses TRBV30 and TRBJ1-1; a weak D match, TRBD1 (6 bases). The CDR3 spans 14 residues. V gave up 3 bases and J gave up 6 bases, with 17 bases separating them. Per the germline V gene, CDR1 is GTSNPN and CDR2 is SVGIG (reference sequence).